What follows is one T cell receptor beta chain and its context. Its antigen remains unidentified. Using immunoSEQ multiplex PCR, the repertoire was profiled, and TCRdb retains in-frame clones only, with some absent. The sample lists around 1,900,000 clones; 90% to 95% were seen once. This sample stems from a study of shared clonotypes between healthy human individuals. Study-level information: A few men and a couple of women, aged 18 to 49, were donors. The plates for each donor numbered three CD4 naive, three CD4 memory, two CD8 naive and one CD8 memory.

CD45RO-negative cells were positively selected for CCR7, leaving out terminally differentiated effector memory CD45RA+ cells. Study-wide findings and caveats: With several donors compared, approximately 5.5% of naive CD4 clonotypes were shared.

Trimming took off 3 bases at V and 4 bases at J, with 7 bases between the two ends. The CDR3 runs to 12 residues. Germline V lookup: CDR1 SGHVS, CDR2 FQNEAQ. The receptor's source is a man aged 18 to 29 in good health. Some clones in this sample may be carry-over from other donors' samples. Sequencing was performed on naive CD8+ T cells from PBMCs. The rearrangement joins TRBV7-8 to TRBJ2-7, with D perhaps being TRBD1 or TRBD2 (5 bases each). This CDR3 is CASSLWGYEQYF. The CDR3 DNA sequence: TGTGCCAGCAGCTTGTGGGGGTACGAGCAGTACTTC.